This T cell receptor (beta chain) is from a study of cytomegalovirus exposure and HLA in healthy donors. Findings of the study overall: The study assumed roughly uniform donor sequencing depth for presence/absence analyses. Among TCR beta chains, those listed as cytomegalovirus-associated numbered over 150.

The CDR3 extends over 16 amino acids. The germline V gene has CDR1 SGHNT and CDR2 YENEEA. The V gene end was trimmed by 1 base and the J gene end by 1 base; junction bases not matched to a gene: 4. Among the donors, all were healthy bone marrow donors. The PCR was carried out with 60 Vbeta primers and 13 Jbeta primers. TCRdb's table, derived via immunoSEQ multiplex PCR, lists solely in-frame clones and lacks some. The sample includes approximately 190,000 clones, 80% of them seen just once. To note about this clone: The antigen is unknown.

The origin of this receptor is a man aged 35 to 55 in good health and CMV-seropositive. The chain recombines TRBV11-3 with TRBJ2-3; 8 bases are shared with TRBD2. The sequencing sample was made of PBMCs. The CDR3 is CASSLGRRGGTDTQYF. The CDR3 coding sequence is TGTGCCAGCAGCTTAGGACGGCGGGGGGGCACAGATACGCAGTATTTT.